Listed below are T cell receptor beta chains from one sample, sequenced in a study of blood T cells in healthy people across ages. TCRdb reanalysed the 5' RACE reads using MiXCR and keeps one entry per CDR3 protein. The table has more than 650,000 distinct CDR3 sequences, about a fifth seen once. The sequenced sample was blood. Receptors originate from a man between 70 and 80 years old in good health. Each CDR3 is given with its conserved first and last residue. Fields, in order: J gene, D gene, clone size, V gene, CDR3 protein, CDR3 DNA. The D gene is left open where the match is weak. Size is stated for part of the rows, as once, few or many counts, or as a class when the clone is expanded.

TRBJ2-7 | TRBD1 | few | TRBV7-2 | CASSSTGGGYEQYF | TGTGCCAGCAGCTCTACAGGGGGCGGGTACGAGCAGTACTTC
TRBJ1-1 | - | - | TRBV11-2 | CASSLDRLGNTEAFF | TGTGCCAGCAGCTTAGATCGGCTGGGGAACACTGAAGCTTTCTTT
TRBJ2-1 | TRBD2 | few | TRBV5-1 | CASSQVPTSGFYNEQFF | TGCGCCAGCAGCCAAGTCCCAACTAGCGGGTTCTACAATGAGCAGTTCTTC
TRBJ2-1 | TRBD2 | once | TRBV20-1 | CSAGTSGGVHEQFF | TGCAGTGCTGGGACTAGCGGGGGGGTACATGAGCAGTTCTTC
TRBJ2-1 | - | - | TRBV5-1 | CASSLAVYTYNEQFF | TGCGCCAGCAGCTTGGCAGTTTATACTTACAATGAGCAGTTCTTC
TRBJ1-5 | TRBD1 | - | TRBV20-1 | CSARLRDRGTTGNQPQHF | TGCAGTGCTAGGCTCCGGGACAGGGGGACGACCGGAAATCAGCCCCAGCATTTT
TRBJ2-3 | TRBD2 | many | TRBV28 | CASSPRGGPTDTQYF | TGTGCCAGCAGTCCCCGGGGGGGCCCCACAGATACGCAGTATTTT
TRBJ1-2 | - | - | TRBV7-2 | CANSLPQLGNGYTF | TGTGCCAACAGCTTACCCCAATTGGGGAATGGCTACACCTTC
TRBJ2-7 | TRBD1 | - | TRBV20-1 | CSARVSGDREYYSYEQYF | TGCAGTGCTAGAGTCTCAGGTGACAGGGAATATTACTCCTACGAGCAGTACTTC
TRBJ2-3 | - | - | TRBV9 | CASSVAGAHGTDTQYF | TGTGCCAGCAGCGTAGCAGGGGCGCATGGCACAGATACGCAGTATTTT
TRBJ2-7 | - | few | TRBV7-9 | CASSLGFSPYEQYF | TGTGCCAGCAGCTTGGGATTCAGCCCCTACGAGCAGTACTTC
TRBJ2-2 | - | - | TRBV5-6 | CASSLLVPTAGELFF | TGTGCCAGCAGCTTGTTGGTTCCGACTGCCGGGGAGCTGTTTTTT